This T cell receptor beta chain appears in the sequencing data of a study of somatic mutations in cytotoxic T cells in rheumatoid arthritis. Profiled with immunoSEQ multiplex PCR; TCRdb holds only in-frame clones, not every one. The top ten clones hold just under 8.5% of a sample with approximately 30,000 clones, more than 75% of them seen once. With respect to this clone: Antigen specificity is unknown.

This CDR3 is built from 13 residues. CDR1 SGHTA and CDR2 FQGNSA come from the germline V gene. Trimming removed 2 bases at V and 4 bases at J, with 5 bases between. General study points: Of 65 patients, fewer than 10 had a largest CD8+ clone that exceeded 20% of CD8+ cells.

The sequence came from an adult with rheumatoid arthritis. Material for sequencing was CD8+ T cells sorted from blood. The V gene is TRBV7-2, the J gene TRBJ2-2, with D possibly matching TRBD1 (5 bases). The CDR3 here is CASSLRGTGELFF. Here the CDR3 DNA reads TGTGCCAGCAGCTTAAGGGGCACCGGGGAGCTGTTTTTT.